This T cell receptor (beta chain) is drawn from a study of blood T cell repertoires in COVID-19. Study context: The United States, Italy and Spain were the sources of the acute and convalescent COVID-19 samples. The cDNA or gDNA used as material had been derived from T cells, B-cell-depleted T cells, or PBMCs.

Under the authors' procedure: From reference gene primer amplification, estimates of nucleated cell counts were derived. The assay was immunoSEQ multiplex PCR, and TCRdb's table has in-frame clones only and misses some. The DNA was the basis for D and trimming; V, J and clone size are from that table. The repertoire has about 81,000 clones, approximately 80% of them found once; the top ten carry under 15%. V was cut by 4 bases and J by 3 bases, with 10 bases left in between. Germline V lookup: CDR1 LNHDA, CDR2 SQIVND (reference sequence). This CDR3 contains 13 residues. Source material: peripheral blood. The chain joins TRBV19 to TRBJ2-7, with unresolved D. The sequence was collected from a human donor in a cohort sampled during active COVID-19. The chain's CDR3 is CASSTATSYEQYF. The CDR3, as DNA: TGTGCCAGTAGTACTGCGACAAGCTACGAGCAGTACTTC.